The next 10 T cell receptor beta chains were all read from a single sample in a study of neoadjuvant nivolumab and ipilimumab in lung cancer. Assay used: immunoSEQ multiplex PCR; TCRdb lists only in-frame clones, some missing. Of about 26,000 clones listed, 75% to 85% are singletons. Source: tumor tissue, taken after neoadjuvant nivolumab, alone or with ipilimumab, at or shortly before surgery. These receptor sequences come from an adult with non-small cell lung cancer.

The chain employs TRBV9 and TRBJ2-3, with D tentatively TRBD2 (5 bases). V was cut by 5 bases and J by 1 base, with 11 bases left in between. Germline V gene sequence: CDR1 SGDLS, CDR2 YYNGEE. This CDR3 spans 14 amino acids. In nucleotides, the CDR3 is TGTGCCAGCAGTTCTATCGGGGGCACAGATACGCAGTATTTT. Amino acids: CASSSIGGTDTQYF. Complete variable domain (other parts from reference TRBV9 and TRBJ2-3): DSGVTQTPKHLITATGQRVTLRCSPRSGDLSVYWYQQSLDQGLQFLIQYYNGEERAKGNILERFSAQQFPDLHSELNLSSLELGDSALYFCASSSIGGTDTQYFGPGTRLTVL.

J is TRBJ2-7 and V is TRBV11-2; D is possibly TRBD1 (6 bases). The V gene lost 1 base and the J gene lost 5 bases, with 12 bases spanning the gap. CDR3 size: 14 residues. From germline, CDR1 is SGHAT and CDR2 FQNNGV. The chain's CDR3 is CASSLGRGVHEQYF. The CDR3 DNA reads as TGTGCCAGCAGCTTAGGCAGGGGCGTCCACGAGCAGTACTTC.

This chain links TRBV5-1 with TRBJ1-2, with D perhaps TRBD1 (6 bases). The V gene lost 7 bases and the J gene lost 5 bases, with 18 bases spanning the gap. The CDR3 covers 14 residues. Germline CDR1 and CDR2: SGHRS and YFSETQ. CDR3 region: CASQVSGEPYGYTF. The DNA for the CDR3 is TGCGCCAGCCAAGTCTCAGGGGAGCCTTATGGCTACACCTTC.

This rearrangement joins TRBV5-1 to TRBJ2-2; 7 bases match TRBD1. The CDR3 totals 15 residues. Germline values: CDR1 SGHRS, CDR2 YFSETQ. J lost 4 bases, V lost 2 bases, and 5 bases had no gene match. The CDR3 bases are TGCGCCAGCAGCTTCCCTCGGGACAGCACCGGGGAGCTGTTTTTT. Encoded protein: CASSFPRDSTGELFF.

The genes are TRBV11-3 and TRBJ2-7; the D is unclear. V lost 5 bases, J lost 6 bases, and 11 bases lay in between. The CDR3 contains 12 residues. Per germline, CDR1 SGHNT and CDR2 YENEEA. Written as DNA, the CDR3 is TGTGCCAGCAGCCGTACGCAGAGCGAGCAGTACTTC. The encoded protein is CASSRTQSEQYF.

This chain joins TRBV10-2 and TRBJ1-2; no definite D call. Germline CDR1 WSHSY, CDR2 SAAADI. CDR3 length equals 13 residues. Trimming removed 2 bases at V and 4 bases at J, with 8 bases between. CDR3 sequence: CASSERWGYGYTF. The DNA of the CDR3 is TGCGCCAGCAGTGAGAGATGGGGCTATGGCTACACCTTC.

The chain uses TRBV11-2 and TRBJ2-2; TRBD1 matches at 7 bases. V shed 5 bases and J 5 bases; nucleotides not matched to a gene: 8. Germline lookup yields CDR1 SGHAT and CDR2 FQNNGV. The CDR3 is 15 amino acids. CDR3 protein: CASSVPRGSTGELFF. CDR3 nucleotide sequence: TGTGCCAGCAGCGTACCCAGGGGGAGTACCGGGGAGCTGTTTTTT.

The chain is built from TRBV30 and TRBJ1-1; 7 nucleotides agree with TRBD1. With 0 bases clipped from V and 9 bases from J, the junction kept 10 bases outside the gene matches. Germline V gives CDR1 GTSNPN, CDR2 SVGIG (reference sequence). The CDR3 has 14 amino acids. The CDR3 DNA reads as TGTGCCTGGAGTGTACTTGAGGGGGCGAGGAAAGCTTTCTTT. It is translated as CAWSVLEGARKAFF.

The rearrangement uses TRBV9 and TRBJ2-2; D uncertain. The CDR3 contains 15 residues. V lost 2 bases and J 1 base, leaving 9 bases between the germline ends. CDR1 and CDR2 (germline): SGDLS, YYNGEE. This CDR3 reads CASSVELMNTGELFF. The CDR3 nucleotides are TGTGCCAGCAGCGTCGAACTCATGAACACCGGGGAGCTGTTTTTT. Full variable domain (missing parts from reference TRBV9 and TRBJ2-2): DSGVTQTPKHLITATGQRVTLRCSPRSGDLSVYWYQQSLDQGLQFLIQYYNGEERAKGNILERFSAQQFPDLHSELNLSSLELGDSALYFCASSVELMNTGELFFGEGSRLTVL.

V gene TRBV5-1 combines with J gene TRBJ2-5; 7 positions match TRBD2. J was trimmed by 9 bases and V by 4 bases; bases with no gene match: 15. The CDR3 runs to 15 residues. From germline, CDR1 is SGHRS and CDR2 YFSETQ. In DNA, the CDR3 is TGCGCCAGCAGCGCCACTAGCGCGACCCCGGAGGCCCAGTACTTC. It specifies CASSATSATPEAQYF.